The 8 T cell receptor beta chains in this list originate from one sample, sequenced in a study of CD8 T cells in ankylosing spondylitis. Regarding the study as a whole: Blood of patients with ankylosing spondylitis appeared to be characterized by a TCR beta motif of several highly homologous variants.

TCRdb used MiXCR to reprocess the 5' RACE reads, holding one entry per CDR3 protein. The repertoire holds approximately 400,000 distinct CDR3 sequences, around 26% seen once, with 0.89% in the top ten. These receptors have no known antigen. Material: blood, either unsorted or a sorted T cell fraction (not recorded which). The source is a male donor with ankylosing spondylitis.

CDR3 coding DNA: TGCGCCAGCAGCTTGGAGCGGGAGATTGGGGATACGCAGTATTTT. As protein: CASSLEREIGDTQYF. The chain joins TRBV5-1 to TRBJ2-3, with 8 bases matching TRBD2. Per germline, CDR1 SGHRS and CDR2 YFSETQ. The CDR3 sequence is 15 residues long. Trimming at V came to 0 bases and at J to 6 bases, leaving 6 bases not matched to a gene. Supplemented by reference TRBV5-1 and TRBJ2-3, the full variable domain reads KAGVTQTPRYLIKTRGQQVTLSCSPISGHRSVSWYQQTPGQGLQFLFEYFSETQRNKGNFPGRFSGRQFSNSRSEMNVSTLELGDSALYLCASSLEREIGDTQYFGPGTRLTVL.

The gene calls are TRBV24-1 and TRBJ2-7; 12 positions match TRBD2. V shed 6 bases, J shed 6 bases, and the junction held 5 bases outside the gene matches. Germline V gene lookup returns CDR1 KGHDR and CDR2 SFDVKD. The CDR3 extends over 14 amino acids. DNA of the CDR3: TGTGCCACCAGTCGGACTAGCGGGATAGGCGAGCAGTACTTC. Translation: CATSRTSGIGEQYF.

The V gene is TRBV24-1, the J gene TRBJ2-3; 10 bases map to TRBD2. The CDR3 runs to 15 residues. Germline values: CDR1 KGHDR, CDR2 SFDVKD. J was trimmed by 5 bases and V by 7 bases; bases with no gene match: 8. The CDR3 DNA reads TGTGCCACCAGCCGCTCTAGCGGGAGATTAGATACGCAGTATTTT. It translates to CATSRSSGRLDTQYF.

This clonotype was seen a handful of times. The chain couples TRBV7-2 to TRBJ2-3; D call uncertain. V lost 3 bases, J lost 4 bases, and 8 bases lay in between. The germline V gene encodes CDR1 SGHTA and CDR2 FQGNSA. This CDR3 spans 13 amino acids. CDR3 nucleotides: TGTGCCAGCAGCTTCCAGGAATCAGATACGCAGTATTTT. Translation: CASSFQESDTQYF. Filled out from reference TRBV7-2 and TRBJ2-3, the complete variable domain reads GAGVSQSPSNKVTEKGKDVELRCDPISGHTALYWYRQSLGQGLEFLIYFQGNSAPDKSGLPSDRFSAERTGGSVSTLTIQRTQQEDSAVYLCASSFQESDTQYFGPGTRLTVL.

The chain carries TRBV20-1 and TRBJ2-2, with 9 nucleotides matching TRBD2. J lost 7 bases, V lost 1 base, and 4 bases had no gene match. The CDR3 extends over 14 amino acids. Germline assignment: CDR1 DFQATT and CDR2 SNEGSKA (reference sequence). CDR3 amino acids: CSARGASGIGELFF. The CDR3 bases are TGCAGTGCTAGAGGGGCTAGCGGGATCGGGGAGCTGTTTTTT.

The chain employs TRBV7-2 and TRBJ2-3; 7 bases are a match to TRBD2. CDR3 length equals 15 residues. The germline CDR1 and CDR2 sequences are SGHTA and FQGNSA. V lost 8 bases and J lost 2; bases outside the gene matches: 10. CDR3 nucleotides: TGTGCCAGCCGGGCCAACGGGAGGAACACAGATACGCAGTATTTT. Protein product: CASRANGRNTDTQYF.

A few counts support this clonotype. V and J are TRBV28 and TRBJ2-1; D is possibly TRBD1 (5 bases). This CDR3 spans 12 amino acids. Trimming stripped 5 bases from V and 9 bases from J, with 11 bases between. CDR1 is MDHEN and CDR2 is SYDVKM in the germline V gene. CDR3 nucleotides: TGTGCCAGCAGTCAACGGACAATTGAGCAGTTCTTC. Its protein product is CASSQRTIEQFF.

This clonotype has more than one count but fewer than ten. This chain connects TRBV11-2 to TRBJ2-1; 12 bases map to TRBD2. Germline CDR1 reads SGHAT; CDR2 reads FQNNGV. CDR3 length equals 16 residues. Trimming at V came to 2 bases and at J to 5 bases, leaving 4 bases not matched to a gene. CDR3 sequence reads: CASSLSRTSGNNEQFF. Written as DNA, the CDR3 is TGTGCCAGCAGCTTAAGCCGGACTAGCGGGAACAATGAGCAGTTCTTC.